One sample yielded the 23 T cell receptor beta chains listed below, sequenced in a study of OX40 agonist ivuxolimab in advanced cancers. The repertoire was sequenced with immunoSEQ multiplex PCR; TCRdb's copy has only in-frame clones and lacks some. The sample has about 59,000 clones; around 87% are singletons. The source was CD4+ or CD8+ T cells sorted from blood, collected in a trial of the OX40 agonist ivuxolimab. The receptors derive from an adult with an advanced solid tumor such as melanoma, head and neck, liver or kidney cancer.

V and J are TRBV11-2 and TRBJ2-5; D may be TRBD1 or TRBD2 (5 bases each). Germline V gene data show CDR1 as SGHAT and CDR2 as FQNNGV. The V end was cut by 0 bases, the J end by 8 bases, with 13 bases between. The CDR3 loop spans 14 amino acids. The CDR3 sequence is CASSLDRGRETQYF. The DNA for the CDR3 is TGTGCCAGCAGCTTAGATCGGGGCCGTGAAACCCAGTACTTC.

V gene TRBV2 combines with J gene TRBJ1-6, with TRBD1 matching over 9 bases. J lost 9 bases, V lost 6 bases, and 6 bases had no gene match. The CDR3 length is 14 residues. Per germline, CDR1 SNHLY and CDR2 FYNNEI. Written as DNA, the CDR3 is TGTGCCAGCAGCGGGACAGGGTTTGGTTCACCCCTCCACTTT. It codes for CASSGTGFGSPLHF.

The CDR3 is CASIPGGVLNTEAFF. The CDR3, as DNA: TGTGCCAGCATTCCGGGTGGGGTTTTGAACACTGAAGCTTTCTTT. The rearrangement links TRBV6-6 to TRBJ1-1; D unresolved. The V and J ends lost 7 bases and 0 bases respectively, with 15 bases between them. Germline lookup yields CDR1 MNHNY and CDR2 SVGAGI (reference sequence). CDR3 size: 15 residues.

This chain uses TRBV6-1 with TRBJ2-7; 9 bases line up with TRBD1. Looked up from germline, CDR1 is MNHNS and CDR2 is SASEGT. The CDR3 runs to 14 residues. After removal of 0 bases from V and 6 bases from J, the junction contained 3 bases not matched to a gene. The chain's CDR3 is CASSEATTGGEQYF. For the CDR3, the DNA is TGTGCCAGCAGTGAAGCTACGACAGGGGGCGAGCAGTACTTC.

This chain joins TRBV7-3 and TRBJ2-7; 9 bases map to TRBD1. This CDR3 region has 14 residues. V was pared by 3 bases and J by 5 bases, with 5 bases of the junction left unmatched. Germline CDR1 SGHTA, CDR2 FQGTGA. This CDR3 is CASSFGQGRDEQYF. In nucleotides, the CDR3 is TGTGCCAGCAGCTTCGGACAGGGGAGGGACGAGCAGTACTTC.

The chain joins TRBV27 to TRBJ2-1, with TRBD1 as a possible D gene (5 bases). The CDR3 totals 13 residues. Germline CDR1 and CDR2: MNHEY and SMNVEV (reference sequence). The ends were cut back, 5 bases at V and 4 bases at J, with 9 bases in the middle. The CDR3 DNA reads as TGTGCCAGCAGTCGCACAGGTTACAATGAGCAGTTCTTC. It is translated as CASSRTGYNEQFF.

This chain joins TRBV7-7 and TRBJ1-3, with 7 bases identical to TRBD1. The CDR3 runs 15 residues. Germline V lookup: CDR1 SSHAT, CDR2 FNYEAQ (reference sequence). The J segment lost 0 bases and the V segment lost 4 bases, leaving 3 bases of the junction unmatched. In DNA form, the CDR3 reads TGTGCCAGCAGCTCCAGGGGGGGCTCTGGAAACACCATATATTTT. It encodes CASSSRGGSGNTIYF.

The J gene is TRBJ2-2, the V gene TRBV5-4; no reliable D call. Trimming pared 3 bases from V and 6 bases from J, leaving 6 bases between. The CDR3 loop spans 12 amino acids. Germline V gene sequence: CDR1 SGHNT, CDR2 YYREEE (reference sequence). In nucleotides, the CDR3 is TGTGCCAGCAGCTCCAGCCCCGGGGAGCTGTTTTTT. This codes for CASSSSPGELFF.

The chain links TRBV5-1 to TRBJ2-1; 7 bases align to TRBD1. The CDR3 sequence is 14 residues long. Germline CDR1 is SGHRS and CDR2 is YFSETQ. V lost 4 bases to trimming and J lost 5 bases; unmatched junction nucleotides: 6. The CDR3 loop is CASSLYRGNNEQFF. The CDR3 bases are TGCGCCAGCAGCCTGTACAGGGGAAACAATGAGCAGTTCTTC.

The chain joins TRBV27 to TRBJ1-6; tentatively, D is TRBD1 (6 bases). V lost 2 bases to trimming and J lost 9 bases, with 11 bases between them. CDR1 and CDR2 (germline): MNHEY, SMNVEV (reference sequence). The CDR3 extends over 14 amino acids. DNA for the CDR3: TGTGCCAGCAGTTTAGTTAGCAGGGGTTCACCCCTCCACTTT. Amino acid sequence: CASSLVSRGSPLHF.

The chain joins TRBV28 to TRBJ2-1; D possibly corresponds to TRBD1 (5 bases). This CDR3 comprises 16 residues. The germline V gene has CDR1 MDHEN and CDR2 SYDVKM. Trimming took off 4 bases at V and 0 bases at J, with 13 bases between the two ends. The CDR3 DNA is TGTGCCAGCAGTTCCTTCCAGGGTAGCTCCTACAATGAGCAGTTCTTC. Translation: CASSSFQGSSYNEQFF. The entire variable domain, with the rest obtained from reference TRBV28 and TRBJ2-1, is as follows: DVKVTQSSRYLVKRTGEKVFLECVQDMDHENMFWYRQDPGLGLRLIYFSYDVKMKEKGDIPEGYSVSREKKERFSLILESASTNQTSMYLCASSSFQGSSYNEQFFGPGTRLTVL.

The chain carries TRBV11-3 and TRBJ2-5; unclear D gene. Between the trimmed V and J ends, which lost 1 base and 0 bases, there was a span of 3 bases. Germline-derived CDR1 and CDR2 are SGHNT and YENEEA. CDR3 length: 13 amino acids. CDR3 in DNA: TGTGCCAGCAGCTTAGGGGACCAAGAGACCCAGTACTTC. Its translation is CASSLGDQETQYF.

V is TRBV5-5 and J is TRBJ1-5; D call uncertain. With 1 base removed from V and 2 bases from J, the gap between germline ends came to 7 bases. The germline gives CDR1 SGHKS, CDR2 YYEKEE (reference sequence). This CDR3 region has 14 residues. CDR3 loop: CASSLLGRNQPQHF. The CDR3 DNA reads TGTGCCAGCAGCTTGTTGGGTCGCAATCAGCCCCAGCATTTT.

This clone was seen just once. The chain joins TRBV18 to TRBJ2-7, with D unclear. Germline V CDR1 and CDR2: KGHSH, LQKENI. V shed 0 bases and J shed 0 bases, with 9 bases lying between them. This CDR3 has 15 amino acids. The CDR3 DNA is TGTGCCAGCTCACCACCAGCGTCCACCTCCTACGAGCAGTACTTC. The encoded protein is CASSPPASTSYEQYF.

The rearrangement uses TRBV6-5 and TRBJ1-2, with D uncertain. This CDR3 has 13 residues. The germline CDR1 and CDR2 sequences are MNHEY and SVGAGI. Trimming removed 6 bases at V and 0 bases at J, with 8 bases between. The CDR3 DNA reads TGTGCCAGCAGCCAGTCCTCTAACTATGGCTACACCTTC. Translating it yields CASSQSSNYGYTF.

The chain employs TRBV6-1 and TRBJ2-5, with unresolved D. Germline values: CDR1 MNHNS, CDR2 SASEGT. The CDR3 totals 14 residues. Trimming pared 1 base from V and 4 bases from J, leaving 10 bases between. The CDR3, as DNA: TGTGCCAGCAGTGAAGTAGGTAGCCCAGAGACCCAGTACTTC. Translation: CASSEVGSPETQYF.

This chain links TRBV5-1 with TRBJ1-3; 7 positions agree with TRBD1. Germline values: CDR1 SGHRS, CDR2 YFSETQ. V was pared by 4 bases and J by 0 bases, with 19 bases of the junction left unmatched. The length of the CDR3 is 20 residues. This chain's CDR3 is CASSEFGQEGVRSSGNTIYF. Written as DNA, the CDR3 is TGCGCCAGCAGCGAATTTGGACAGGAGGGTGTGCGGAGCTCTGGAAACACCATATATTTT.

The chain employs TRBV27 and TRBJ2-3; D is possibly TRBD2 (5 bases). V shed 6 bases and J shed 2 bases, with 6 bases lying between them. Germline-derived CDR1 and CDR2 are MNHEY and SMNVEV (reference sequence). The CDR3 runs 12 residues. The CDR3 bases are TGTGCCAGCAGCGACTACACAGATACGCAGTATTTT. Protein: CASSDYTDTQYF.

The chain recombines TRBV5-1 with TRBJ1-6; the match to TRBD1 covers 8 bases. Germline CDR1 and CDR2: SGHRS and YFSETQ. The CDR3 runs 15 residues. The ends lost 0 bases at V and 9 bases at J; junction bases unmatched: 5. CDR3 amino acids: CASSLAGRGLSPLHF. Written as DNA, the CDR3 is TGCGCCAGCAGCTTGGCCGGCAGGGGGCTTTCACCCCTCCACTTT.

V gene TRBV9 combines with J gene TRBJ2-2, with 8 bases matching TRBD2. CDR3 length: 16 amino acids. With 0 bases clipped from V and 6 bases from J, the junction kept 7 bases outside the gene matches. Germline lookup yields CDR1 SGDLS and CDR2 YYNGEE. The chain's CDR3 is CASSVAGLEFPGELFF. CDR3 nucleotide sequence: TGTGCCAGCAGCGTAGCGGGACTAGAGTTTCCCGGGGAGCTGTTTTTT.

V usage is TRBV5-1 and J usage is TRBJ1-2; TRBD1 matches 12 bases. CDR3 size: 15 residues. J was trimmed by 6 bases and V by 5 bases; bases with no gene match: 8. Germline V gives CDR1 SGHRS, CDR2 YFSETQ. The CDR3: CASSVRDRGQNGYTF. The CDR3 nucleotides read TGCGCCAGCAGTGTCCGGGACAGGGGGCAGAATGGCTACACCTTC.

V gene TRBV19 combines with J gene TRBJ1-2; D gene uncertain. This CDR3 is 15 amino acids long. Trimming removed 8 bases at V and 3 bases at J, with 19 bases between. Germline CDR1 is LNHDA and CDR2 is SQIVND (reference sequence). The CDR3 sequence is CASVTKYGGDYGYTF. The CDR3 bases are TGTGCCAGTGTTACTAAGTATGGAGGAGACTATGGCTACACCTTC.

This clone has only one observation. The J gene is TRBJ2-7, the V gene TRBV11-2; 7 bases match TRBD1. Germline V CDR1 and CDR2: SGHAT, FQNNGV. This CDR3 is built from 13 residues. The trim removed 11 bases at V and 3 bases at J, leaving 10 bases unmatched. The CDR3: CAGRATGSYEQYF. The CDR3 region has the DNA TGTGCCGGAAGGGCGACAGGGAGCTACGAGCAGTACTTC.